What follows are 20 T cell receptor beta chains derived from one specimen sequenced in a study of cytomegalovirus exposure and HLA in healthy donors. Primers: 60 Vbeta forward and 13 Jbeta reverse. Sequenced by immunoSEQ multiplex PCR; TCRdb stores in-frame clones only, minus some. This sample's table has 70,000 to 75,000 clones. Material: PBMCs. Every receptor here comes from a female donor in good health and CMV-seropositive.

The gene calls are TRBV7-2 and TRBJ1-2, with unresolved D. Germline-derived CDR1 and CDR2 are SGHTA and FQGNSA. V was cut by 0 bases and J by 4 bases, with 9 bases left in between. CDR3 length: 14 residues. Written as DNA, the CDR3 is TGTGCCAGCAGCTTAGCCGAAGCGAGCTATGGCTACACCTTC. This sequence encodes CASSLAEASYGYTF. Variable domain in full (rest from reference TRBV7-2 and TRBJ1-2): GAGVSQSPSNKVTEKGKDVELRCDPISGHTALYWYRQSLGQGLEFLIYFQGNSAPDKSGLPSDRFSAERTGGSVSTLTIQRTQQEDSAVYLCASSLAEASYGYTFGSGTRLTVV.

This chain links TRBV18 with TRBJ2-7; weak D call: TRBD2 (6 bases). This CDR3 region has 14 residues. Deletions cut 6 bases from V and 4 bases from J, with 16 bases between. The germline V gene encodes CDR1 KGHSH and CDR2 LQKENI. The CDR3 nucleotides are TGTGCCAGCTCTCGCGGGACCCTTGGGTACGAGCAGTACTTC. Residues: CASSRGTLGYEQYF.

The chain couples TRBV5-1 to TRBJ2-7, with TRBD1 matching over 7 bases. The CDR3 is 16 amino acids. Trimming cost V 0 bases and J 0 bases; bases outside gene matches: 6. Germline loops: CDR1 SGHRS, CDR2 YFSETQ. CDR3 in DNA: TGCGCCAGCAGCTTGGGGGGAACAGGGGACTCCTACGAGCAGTACTTC. Translation gives CASSLGGTGDSYEQYF.

V is TRBV19 and J is TRBJ1-5; no clear D. CDR1 is LNHDA and CDR2 is SQIVND in the germline V gene (reference sequence). CDR3 length: 16 amino acids. V was pared by 3 bases and J by 0 bases, with 12 bases between. The CDR3 coding sequence is TGTGCCAGTAGTATTACCGGGCGGGCTAGCAATCAGCCCCAGCATTTT. It encodes CASSITGRASNQPQHF.

The chain carries TRBV11-2 and TRBJ2-5, with D tentatively TRBD2 (5 bases). V was cut by 5 bases and J by 4 bases, with 17 bases left in between. The CDR3 sequence is 15 residues long. Germline values: CDR1 SGHAT, CDR2 FQNNGV. The CDR3 DNA reads TGTGCCAGCAGCCCTGGCGGGTCCTATCTAGAGACCCAGTACTTC. The encoded protein is CASSPGGSYLETQYF.

CDR3 nucleotide sequence: TGTGCCAGCAGCTTAAGCGGGCTTGGCTACACCTTC. Its translation: CASSLSGLGYTF. The gene calls are TRBV7-6 and TRBJ1-2; D is unclear. V was trimmed by 2 bases and J by 7 bases, leaving 8 bases between them. The CDR3 length is 12 residues. CDR1 is SGHVS, CDR2 FNYEAQ, per germline.

The rearrangement links TRBV28 to TRBJ2-4, with 9 nucleotides matching TRBD1. The CDR3 covers 16 residues. Germline V lookup: CDR1 MDHEN, CDR2 SYDVKM. V dropped 5 bases and J dropped 3; count of bases not matched to a gene: 8. The CDR3 sequence is CASSATTGGVKNIQYF. In DNA form, the CDR3 reads TGTGCCAGCAGTGCCACGACAGGGGGTGTCAAAAACATTCAGTACTTC.

The rearrangement joins TRBV6-6 to TRBJ2-3; a possible D gene is TRBD1 (5 bases). This CDR3 comprises 13 residues. V gave up 6 bases and J gave up 6 bases, with 13 bases separating them. The V gene's germline CDR1 is MNHNY and CDR2 SVGAGI (reference sequence). CDR3 amino acids: CASRNSQVDTQYF. Here the CDR3 DNA reads TGTGCCAGCAGGAATTCACAGGTTGATACGCAGTATTTT.

The chain combines TRBV10-2 with TRBJ1-1; possible D gene TRBD1, 6 bases. The ends were cut back, 6 bases at V and 5 bases at J, with 10 bases in the middle. The CDR3 spans 12 residues. Germline V gene data show CDR1 as WSHSY and CDR2 as SAAADI. As DNA, the CDR3 is TGCGCCAGCAGGTCAGGGGAGACTGAAGCTTTCTTT. This gives the protein CASRSGETEAFF.

V gene TRBV18 combines with J gene TRBJ2-5; possibly TRBD1 for D (7 bases). CDR1 KGHSH and CDR2 LQKENI come from the germline V gene. The CDR3 loop spans 15 amino acids. Trimming removed 5 bases at V and 5 bases at J, with 18 bases between. The CDR3 protein is CASSTRTTGRETQYF. CDR3 sequence (DNA): TGTGCCAGCTCAACGCGGACGACAGGGAGGGAGACCCAGTACTTC.

The V and J genes are TRBV6-5 and TRBJ2-2, with D possibly being TRBD2 (6 bases). Germline V gives CDR1 MNHEY, CDR2 SVGAGI. The CDR3 has 14 amino acids. Trimming cost V 8 bases and J 5 bases, with 15 bases left between them. This CDR3 reads CASRRDGGTGELFF. The CDR3 nucleotides read TGTGCCAGCCGGCGGGACGGTGGTACCGGGGAGCTGTTTTTT.

The chain carries TRBV7-9 and TRBJ1-1, with 7 bases lining up with TRBD1. The CDR3 consists of 13 residues. V trimming: 6 bases; J trimming: 8 bases; junction bases outside the gene matches: 9. CDR1 SEHNR and CDR2 FQNEAQ come from the germline V gene (reference sequence). The CDR3 here is CASSRDSGGEAFF. For the CDR3, the DNA is TGTGCCAGCAGTCGGGACAGCGGGGGAGAAGCTTTCTTT.

The chain couples TRBV5-1 to TRBJ2-1; 13 nucleotides line up with TRBD2. The CDR3 loop spans 17 amino acids. V was clipped by 1 base and J by 7 bases; unmatched bases: 8. Per germline, CDR1 SGHRS and CDR2 YFSETQ. The CDR3 bases are TGCGCCAGCAGCTTGTCCCTCCTGACTAGCGGGAGGAATGAGCAGTTCTTC. This encodes CASSLSLLTSGRNEQFF.

The chain is built from TRBV29-1 and TRBJ2-1; 10 bases are shared with TRBD2. This CDR3 is 18 amino acids long. Trimming cost V 0 bases and J 6 bases; bases outside gene matches: 14. In germline, CDR1 is SQVTM, CDR2 ANQGSEA. DNA of the CDR3: TGCAGCGTTGAAGACCCCCTAGGCGTAAGCGGGAGGGCCAATGAGCAGTTCTTC. Its translation is CSVEDPLGVSGRANEQFF.

The chain carries TRBV10-3 and TRBJ2-7; 9 bases align to TRBD1. CDR1 is ENHRY, CDR2 SYGVKD, per germline. V was pared by 11 bases and J by 3 bases, with 5 bases of the junction left unmatched. CDR3 length equals 12 residues. The CDR3 nucleotides are TGTGCCGCCGGGACAGGGAACTACGAGCAGTACTTC. It codes for CAAGTGNYEQYF.

The chain uses TRBV27 and TRBJ1-2; TRBD1 matches at 8 bases. The CDR3 covers 14 residues. The V gene's germline CDR1 is MNHEY and CDR2 SMNVEV (reference sequence). V shed 5 bases, J shed 6 bases, and the junction held 8 bases outside the gene matches. The CDR3, as DNA: TGTGCCAGCAGTAACCCCTGGACAGGGAATGGCTACACCTTC. Its protein is CASSNPWTGNGYTF.

The CDR3 spells CASSLLTGGAGANVLTF. The DNA for the CDR3 is TGCGCCAGCAGCCTACTGACAGGGGGCGCTGGGGCCAACGTCCTGACTTTC. The chain links TRBV5-1 to TRBJ2-6, with TRBD1 identical over 10 bases. Germline V gene lookup returns CDR1 SGHRS and CDR2 YFSETQ. The CDR3 covers 17 residues. The J segment lost 2 bases and the V segment lost 4 bases, leaving 6 bases of the junction unmatched.

The chain uses TRBV6-6 and TRBJ2-7, with a possible D match to TRBD2 (5 bases). Germline values: CDR1 MNHNY, CDR2 SVGAGI (reference sequence). The CDR3 totals 15 residues. Trimming cost V 7 bases and J 2 bases, with 18 bases left between them. CDR3 nucleotides: TGTGCCAGCAAATTTAAGGTCGACGGGGCCTACGAGCAGTACTTC. This translates into CASKFKVDGAYEQYF.

The chain uses TRBV19 and TRBJ2-7, with TRBD1 identical over 9 bases. With V trimmed by 5 bases and J by 5 bases, 7 bases remained unmatched. This CDR3 has 14 amino acids. Germline V lookup: CDR1 LNHDA, CDR2 SQIVND (reference sequence). In DNA, the CDR3 is TGTGCCAGTAGTCTCTCCGGGACAGGGAACGAGCAGTACTTC. Translating it yields CASSLSGTGNEQYF. The complete variable domain, with remaining parts taken from reference TRBV19 and TRBJ2-7, reads DGGITQSPKYLFRKEGQNVTLSCEQNLNHDAMYWYRQDPGQGLRLIYYSQIVNDFQKGDIAEGYSVSREKKESFPLTVTSAQKNPTAFYLCASSLSGTGNEQYFGPGTRLTVT.

The chain carries TRBV11-3 and TRBJ2-7; D is uncertain. Germline V gene lookup returns CDR1 SGHNT and CDR2 YENEEA. V gave up 1 base and J gave up 6 bases, with 19 bases separating them. The CDR3 spans 16 residues. The CDR3 is CASSLVTGRLLFEQYF. The CDR3 bases are TGTGCCAGCAGCTTAGTTACGGGTAGGCTCCTCTTCGAGCAGTACTTC.